This TCR beta chain was profiled in a study of regulatory T cells in long-lasting Graves disease. Study results and caveats: Comparison showed that persistent patients shared more public clonotypes (around 3,000) than new patients (approximately 930).

CDR3 regions were amplified by Arm-PCR using iRepertoire HTBI primers to build TCR beta libraries. TCRdb reprocessed the multiplex PCR reads via MiXCR and lists one record per CDR3 protein. The data show approximately 560,000 distinct CDR3 sequences, roughly 15% seen once. This clonotype was recorded at least ten times. The antigen is undetermined. The V gene lost 6 bases and the J gene lost 0 bases, with 9 bases spanning the gap. The CDR3 length is 13 residues. The germline gives CDR1 DFQATT, CDR2 SNEGSKA (reference sequence). Time point in this sample: newly diagnosed GD, antithyroid drugs for less than 3 months. PBMC-extracted RNA yielded the TCR library. A roughly 9-milliliter sample of peripheral blood was drawn into EDTA tubes. The same data also contributed to another study, on T cells in Graves' hyperthyroidism and ophthalmopathy. Per that paper: The study enrolled patients aged 18 to 65 with newly diagnosed hyperthyroidism of under 2 months' duration. The blood repertoire included most of the expanded thyroid clonotypes above 0.001.

This receptor was taken from a man younger than 35 with Graves disease. The genes are TRBV20-1 and TRBJ2-1, with D uncertain. The material was peripheral blood mononuclear cells (PBMCs), obtained at new diagnosis, from a patient treated with antithyroid drugs. CDR3 bases: TGCAGTGCGCTGAGTAGCTCCTACAATGAGCAGTTCTTC. The encoded protein is CSALSSSYNEQFF.